Listed here are 30 T cell receptor beta chains from one sample, sequenced in a study of T cells in Graves' hyperthyroidism and ophthalmopathy. Amplified regions were TCR beta CDR3 sequences from RNA transcripts. When the TCR CDR3 underwent first-round RT-PCR, the HTBI primer set was used. TCRdb re-called the multiplex PCR reads through MiXCR, storing one row per CDR3 protein. This table has about 480,000 distinct CDR3 sequences, roughly an eighth appearing once. Sequencing input: blood. Source of these receptors: a woman under 30 with Graves' hyperthyroidism.

This clonotype was counted many times. The germline gene is not matched at one end of the junction; a read error may be the cause. CDR3 sequence: CASSQAGTDTQYF. The CDR3 DNA reads as TGCGCCAGCAGCCAGGCAGGCACAGATACGCAGTATTTT. This chain links TRBV14 with TRBJ2-3; D not certain. Germline lookup yields CDR1 SGHDN and CDR2 FVKESK. CDR3 length equals 13 residues.

Many counts were recorded for this clonotype. This chain links TRBV6-5 with TRBJ1-5; D uncertain. This CDR3 spans 15 amino acids. The germline V gene encodes CDR1 MNHEY and CDR2 SVGAGI. V lost 0 bases and J 2 bases, leaving 8 bases between the germline ends. DNA for the CDR3: TGTGCCAGCAGTTACTCGATTGTAGGCAATCAGCCCCAGCATTTT. This sequence encodes CASSYSIVGNQPQHF.

This clonotype came up a few times. This chain links TRBV20-1 with TRBJ1-2; perhaps TRBD1 as D (5 bases). Per the germline V gene, CDR1 is DFQATT and CDR2 is SNEGSKA (reference sequence). The CDR3 loop spans 14 amino acids. Trimming took off 2 bases at V and 4 bases at J, with 14 bases between the two ends. Written as DNA, the CDR3 is TGCAGTGCTAGACCCACGGGGGAGGGCTATGGCTACACCTTC. Translating it yields CSARPTGEGYGYTF.

This clonotype was recorded many times. This chain connects TRBV11-3 to TRBJ2-3; no firm D call. From germline, CDR1 is SGHNT and CDR2 YENEEA. The CDR3 spans 13 residues. Trimming removed 4 bases from V and 6 bases from J, with 11 bases in between. CDR3 coding DNA: TGTGCCAGCAGCTGGGCACTCAGGGATACGCAGTATTTT. This gives the protein CASSWALRDTQYF.

This clonotype was seen more than once but under ten times. The chain uses TRBV7-9 and TRBJ2-5; 7 positions match TRBD1. CDR1 and CDR2 (germline): SEHNR, FQNEAQ (reference sequence). The CDR3 contains 14 residues. The J segment lost 5 bases and the V segment lost 5 bases, leaving 8 bases of the junction unmatched. CDR3: CASSSSRGQETQYF. CDR3 DNA: TGTGCCAGCAGCAGTAGCAGGGGACAGGAGACCCAGTACTTC.

The chain couples TRBV30 to TRBJ1-1; D perhaps matches TRBD1 (5 bases). The CDR3 covers 13 residues. V dropped 2 bases and J dropped 1 base, with 8 bases sitting between them. The germline CDR1 and CDR2 sequences are GTSNPN and SVGIG (reference sequence). The CDR3 DNA sequence: TGTGCCTGGAGTTTTCAGGGGAACACTGAAGCTTTCTTT. Translation: CAWSFQGNTEAFF.

This clonotype was found a few times. The chain is built from TRBV29-1 and TRBJ2-6, with D hard to call. CDR3 length equals 14 residues. Germline V gene lookup returns CDR1 SQVTM and CDR2 ANQGSEA. Trimming stripped 1 base from V and 0 bases from J, with 4 bases between. The CDR3 DNA is TGCAGCGTTGAAGGTGGCTCTGGGGCCAACGTCCTGACTTTC. Amino acids: CSVEGGSGANVLTF.

This chain links TRBV30 with TRBJ2-1; D may match TRBD1 or TRBD2 (5 bases each). The CDR3 loop spans 13 amino acids. Germline V gene data show CDR1 as GTSNPN and CDR2 as SVGIG (reference sequence). V lost 0 bases to trimming and J lost 6 bases, with 9 bases between them. The CDR3 protein is CAWSVPGRNEQFF. CDR3 DNA sequence: TGTGCCTGGAGTGTACCGGGGCGCAATGAGCAGTTCTTC.

In this sample, this clonotype turned up a few times. The rearrangement links TRBV6-1 to TRBJ1-2; D gene unclear. V was trimmed by 7 bases and J by 4 bases, leaving 16 bases between them. Germline V lookup: CDR1 MNHNS, CDR2 SASEGT. There are 14 residues in the CDR3. CDR3 in amino acids: CASIGLADLYGYTF. The CDR3 nucleotides are TGTGCCAGCATTGGGTTGGCGGACCTCTATGGCTACACCTTC.

This clonotype was counted at least ten times. This sequence joins TRBV11-2 and TRBJ1-3; a possible D gene is TRBD1 (5 bases). CDR1 is SGHAT, CDR2 FQNNGV, per germline. The CDR3 length is 14 residues. Trimming cost V 5 bases and J 1 base, with 9 bases left between them. CDR3 amino acids: CASSVTDSGNTIYF. The CDR3 DNA follows: TGTGCCAGCAGCGTGACAGATTCTGGAAACACCATATATTTT.

This clonotype was detected a few times. The rearrangement uses TRBV29-1 and TRBJ2-1; 7 bases line up with TRBD2. This CDR3 is 14 amino acids long. V lost 4 bases to trimming and J lost 0 bases; unmatched junction nucleotides: 3. Germline V gene lookup returns CDR1 SQVTM and CDR2 ANQGSEA. The CDR3 region has the DNA TGCAGCGTTGGGGGCGGGAGCTCCTACAATGAGCAGTTCTTC. Residues: CSVGGGSSYNEQFF.

This clonotype appeared many times. The rearrangement joins TRBV11-2 to TRBJ2-5; 9 nucleotides line up with TRBD1. CDR3 length: 15 residues. Germline V CDR1 and CDR2: SGHAT, FQNNGV. The V and J ends lost 5 bases and 5 bases, in that order; junction bases with no gene match: 9. The CDR3, as DNA: TGTGCCAGCAGCCCGGGGACAGGGTTGGGGGAGACCCAGTACTTC. The encoded protein is CASSPGTGLGETQYF.

V and J are TRBV5-6 and TRBJ2-7; D is possibly TRBD1 (5 bases). The germline V gene has CDR1 SGHDT and CDR2 YYEEEE. V was pared by 2 bases and J by 7 bases, with 7 bases between. The CDR3 spans 11 residues. In nucleotides, the CDR3 is TGTGCCAGCAGCTTCAGACAGGAGCAGTACGTC. Translation gives CASSFRQEQYV.

The chain is built from TRBV4-1 and TRBJ2-1; 9 bases are shared with TRBD2. Per germline, CDR1 MGHRA and CDR2 YSYEKL. V dropped 4 bases and J dropped 9; count of bases not matched to a gene: 7. The CDR3 is 14 residues long. The CDR3 here is CASSLLAGSGEQFF. In DNA, the CDR3 is TGCGCCAGCAGCCTCCTAGCGGGATCGGGTGAGCAGTTCTTC.

This clonotype was found many times. The chain recombines TRBV11-2 with TRBJ2-1, with 9 positions matching TRBD2. Germline CDR1 is SGHAT and CDR2 is FQNNGV. V shed 2 bases and J 8 bases; nucleotides not matched to a gene: 7. There are 15 residues in the CDR3. The CDR3 bases are TGTGCCAGCAGCTTACTGGCGGGAGGGCGGCATGAGCAGTTCTTC. Its protein is CASSLLAGGRHEQFF.

This clonotype has more than one count but fewer than ten. The chain has TRBV10-3 and TRBJ1-1, with 9 nucleotides matching TRBD1. With 5 bases clipped from V and 1 base from J, the junction kept 8 bases outside the gene matches. The CDR3 runs to 16 residues. Looked up from germline, CDR1 is ENHRY and CDR2 is SYGVKD. The CDR3 spells CAISLGQGRGNTEAFF. Here the CDR3 DNA reads TGTGCCATCAGTCTCGGACAGGGGAGAGGGAACACTGAAGCTTTCTTT.

The genes are TRBV24-1 and TRBJ2-3; no definite D call. The V end lost 9 bases, the J end lost 2 bases, and 5 bases lay between the germline ends. The CDR3 consists of 11 residues. Germline lookup yields CDR1 KGHDR and CDR2 SFDVKD. In DNA form, the CDR3 reads TGTGCCACCGCCTCCACAGATACGCAGTATTTT. Its translation: CATASTDTQYF.

This clonotype was seen many times. The rearrangement uses TRBV12-3 or TRBV12-4 and TRBJ2-3; TRBD2 matches 10 bases. The CDR3 extends over 21 amino acids. V was clipped by 4 bases and J by 0 bases; unmatched bases: 19. CDR3 sequence (DNA): TGTGCCAGCAGTTACCACATACTAGCGGGGAATCCTCCTGGTAGCACAGATACGCAGTATTTT. Amino acids: CASSYHILAGNPPGSTDTQYF.

The V gene is TRBV4-2, the J gene TRBJ1-6; weak D call: TRBD1 (6 bases). Germline V lookup: CDR1 LGHNA, CDR2 YNFKEQ. The CDR3 has 20 residues. Trimming shortened V by 5 bases and J by 0 bases, and 23 bases separated the two germline ends. CDR3: CASSAQEGGTESSYNSPLHF. The CDR3 DNA follows: TGTGCCAGCAGCGCCCAGGAAGGGGGTACCGAGAGCTCCTATAATTCACCCCTCCACTTT.

CDR3 bases: TGTGCCACCAGTGCGGCAGGACCGAACACTGAAGCTTTCTTT. Translation: CATSAAGPNTEAFF. The chain links TRBV24-1 to TRBJ1-1; D remains ambiguous. Between the trimmed V and J ends, which lost 5 bases and 1 base, there was a span of 10 bases. This CDR3 comprises 14 residues. Germline lookup yields CDR1 KGHDR and CDR2 SFDVKD.

This clonotype was counted only a few times. This chain joins TRBV10-1 and TRBJ2-5; D gene ambiguous. Germline V lookup: CDR1 WNHNN, CDR2 SYGVQD (reference sequence). The CDR3 spans 13 residues. V lost 5 bases and J lost 5, with 12 bases in between. CDR3 nucleotide sequence: TGCGCCAGCAGTCAAGGGATGGGTGAGACCCAGTACTTC. It specifies CASSQGMGETQYF.

This clonotype was recorded many times. The chain carries TRBV11-2 and TRBJ1-3; D call uncertain. Trimming pared 0 bases from V and 3 bases from J, leaving 15 bases between. CDR1 and CDR2 (germline): SGHAT, FQNNGV. The CDR3 is 17 residues long. CDR3: CASSLDAGPRSGNTIYF. CDR3 DNA sequence: TGTGCCAGCAGCTTAGATGCTGGGCCCAGAAGTGGAAACACCATATATTTT.

V is TRBV5-6 and J is TRBJ2-7; D tentatively reads TRBD1 or TRBD2 (6 bases each). The CDR3 is 16 residues long. In germline, CDR1 is SGHDT, CDR2 YYEEEE. V was pared by 5 bases and J by 5 bases, with 23 bases between. The CDR3 region is CASSYPRGERGHEQYF. Here the CDR3 DNA reads TGTGCCAGCAGTTATCCAAGGGGGGAAAGAGGGCACGAGCAGTACTTC.

The chain joins TRBV10-3 to TRBJ1-5; 9 bases match TRBD1. V lost 0 bases to trimming and J lost 1 base; unmatched junction nucleotides: 10. The CDR3 covers 19 residues. Per the germline V gene, CDR1 is ENHRY and CDR2 is SYGVKD. In DNA form, the CDR3 reads TGTGCCATCAGTGAGTCACGTCCCGGGACAGGGATAAGCAATCAGCCCCAGCATTTT. This sequence encodes CAISESRPGTGISNQPQHF.

Many counts were recorded for this clonotype. The chain has TRBV20-1 and TRBJ2-2, with TRBD2 matching over 13 bases. The CDR3 spans 17 residues. V was pared by 3 bases and J by 4 bases, with 8 bases of the junction left unmatched. Germline values: CDR1 DFQATT, CDR2 SNEGSKA (reference sequence). The CDR3 bases are TGCAGTGCTAGCGGACTAGCGGGAGTATCCGGCACCGGGGAGCTGTTTTTT. Encoded protein: CSASGLAGVSGTGELFF.

V gene TRBV30 combines with J gene TRBJ2-5, with no clear D. V was shortened by 2 bases and J by 1 base, with 5 bases between the two germline ends. Germline V gene lookup returns CDR1 GTSNPN and CDR2 SVGIG (reference sequence). This CDR3 comprises 12 residues. CDR3 protein: CAWSSIQETQYF. The CDR3 DNA reads TGTGCCTGGAGTTCGATCCAAGAGACCCAGTACTTC.

This clonotype was counted a few times. The rearrangement joins TRBV4-1 to TRBJ1-2; TRBD1 matches 10 bases. The CDR3 has 17 residues. Germline lookup yields CDR1 MGHRA and CDR2 YSYEKL. With 5 bases clipped from V and 0 bases from J, the junction kept 9 bases outside the gene matches. The CDR3 DNA follows: TGCGCCAGCAGCGAGTACCCCGGGACAGGGGCTAACTATGGCTACACCTTC. Protein sequence: CASSEYPGTGANYGYTF.

This clonotype was recorded many times. The chain links TRBV27 to TRBJ2-2; 7 positions match TRBD1. Germline CDR1 is MNHEY and CDR2 is SMNVEV (reference sequence). This CDR3 spans 13 amino acids. V dropped 5 bases and J dropped 6; count of bases not matched to a gene: 3. CDR3 sequence: CASSAGGPGELFF. The CDR3 coding sequence is TGTGCCAGCAGTGCAGGGGGTCCCGGGGAGCTGTTTTTT.

This clonotype was seen a few times. The rearrangement joins TRBV2 to TRBJ2-6; perhaps TRBD2 as D (6 bases). Looked up from germline, CDR1 is SNHLY and CDR2 is FYNNEI. This CDR3 is 15 amino acids long. V was cut by 7 bases and J by 0 bases, with 10 bases left in between. This CDR3 reads CASTAGFSGANVLTF. CDR3 in DNA: TGTGCCAGCACGGCGGGGTTCTCTGGGGCCAACGTCCTGACTTTC.

This clonotype was seen only a few times. Possible read error: a much larger clone is one base away. The chain recombines TRBV7-2 with TRBJ1-6; D unclear. The CDR3 runs to 16 residues. CDR1 SGHTA and CDR2 FQGNSA come from the germline V gene. V gave up 4 bases and J gave up 4 bases, with 14 bases separating them. CDR3 sequence (DNA): TGTGCCAGCAGCTCCAGGAATCGTGGGTATAATTCACCCCTCCACTTT. Translation: CASSSRNRGYNSPLHF.